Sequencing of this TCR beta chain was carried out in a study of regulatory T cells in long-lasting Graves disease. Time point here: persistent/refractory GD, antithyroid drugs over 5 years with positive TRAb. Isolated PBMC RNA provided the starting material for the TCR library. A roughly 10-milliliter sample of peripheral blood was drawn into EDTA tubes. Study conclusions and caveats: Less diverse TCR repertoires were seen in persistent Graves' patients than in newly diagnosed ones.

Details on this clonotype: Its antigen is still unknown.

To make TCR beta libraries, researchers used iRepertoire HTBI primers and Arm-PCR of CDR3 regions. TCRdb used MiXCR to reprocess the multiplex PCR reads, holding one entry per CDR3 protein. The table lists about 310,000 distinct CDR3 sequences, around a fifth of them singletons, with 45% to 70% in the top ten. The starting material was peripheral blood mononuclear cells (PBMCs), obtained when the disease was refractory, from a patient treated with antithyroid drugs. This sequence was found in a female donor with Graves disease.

The CDR3 here is CSVEDDWPGNIQYF. The CDR3 nucleotides are TGCAGCGTTGAAGATGACTGGCCCGGGAACATTCAGTACTTC. The rearrangement joins TRBV29-1 to TRBJ2-4; D unclear. The CDR3 sequence is 14 residues long. Trimming removed 0 bases at V and 7 bases at J, with 13 bases between. Germline CDR1 SQVTM, CDR2 ANQGSEA.